A selection of T cell receptor beta chains follows, all from one sample in a study of blood T cell repertoires in COVID-19. Measured with immunoSEQ multiplex PCR; TCRdb has only the in-frame clones, and not every one. This table has about 260,000 clones, roughly 88% appearing once. Source material: peripheral blood. Receptors were obtained from a human donor in a cohort sampled during active COVID-19. The conserved cysteine and the conserved F or W are not part of the CDR3 here.

v_gene	j_gene	CDR3aa
TRBV2	TRBJ1-3	ASSERQVGNTIY
TRBV9	TRBJ2-1	ASSEVAGGYGEQF
TRBV7-9	TRBJ2-3	ASSLLGTSGSTDTQY
TRBV5-1	TRBJ2-5	ASSSERGARETQY
TRBV2	TRBJ1-2	ARQGESYGYT
TRBV15	TRBJ2-5	ATSTRVVSETQY
TRBV5-1	TRBJ2-1	ASSSTSSGYNEQF
TRBV6-6	TRBJ2-7	ASSYGDSYEQY
TRBV7-3	TRBJ2-7	ASSLTSLDEQY
TRBV1	TRBJ2-7	TSSQDSILAMISYEQY
TRBV6-5	TRBJ1-2	ASSSRGMDGYT
TRBV6-9	TRBJ2-1	ASSPQGGNEQF
TRBV30	TRBJ1-2	AWSTGTGGYT
TRBV6-5	TRBJ1-6	ASSQTSNSPLH
TRBV4-1	TRBJ2-3	ASSQGPASGAGTDTQY
TRBV27	TRBJ2-7	ASSLRPWGQGEKIYYEQY
TRBV9	TRBJ2-7	ASSPTSASGYEQY
TRBV30	TRBJ1-6	AWTLGAVMH
TRBV7-9	TRBJ1-5	ASSPGTPDQPQH
TRBV15	TRBJ1-2	ATSRGGHGYT
TRBV9	TRBJ2-1	ASSVNRDEQF
TRBV29-1	TRBJ2-5	SVGLAETQY
TRBV12-3/TRBV12-4	TRBJ1-2	ASRLQGYHGYT
TRBV19	TRBJ1-5	ASSFGENQPQH
TRBV18	TRBJ2-7	ASSGDNYEQY
TRBV7-2	TRBJ2-5	ASSPQWGVATETQY
TRBV28	TRBJ1-2	ASSFGAAGDYGYT
TRBV9	TRBJ2-7	ASSPRTGTDSYEQY
TRBV28	TRBJ2-1	ASSFLQRGSSYNEQF
TRBV6-6	TRBJ2-7	ASSLGTSETDGQY
TRBV5-4	TRBJ1-1	AGTSRTGMNTEAF
TRBV10-3	TRBJ2-6	AMSRLAGTSGANVLT
TRBV19	TRBJ1-2	ASSSRDRGSYGYT
TRBV4-2	TRBJ2-7	ASSQAFGGVSYEQY
TRBV29-1	TRBJ1-1	SVILRFSEAF
TRBV19	TRBJ2-5	ASSSRRETQY
TRBV28	TRBJ2-3	ASSFIPRGLAGERSSTDTQY
TRBV5-6	TRBJ1-1	ASIDWQGGLSEAF
TRBV7-9	TRBJ1-1	ASSPPPGQEAF
TRBV7-9	TRBJ2-5	ASSFGQAIQETQY
TRBV18	TRBJ1-1	ASSPPSGGGGTEAF
TRBV11-2	TRBJ2-3	ASSQGHSTDTQY
TRBV6-5	TRBJ2-1	ASSLRLAVTDEQF
TRBV28	TRBJ1-1	ASSLLRGSNTEAF
TRBV15	TRBJ2-7	ATSRGVAGGEQY
TRBV6-2/TRBV6-3	TRBJ2-7	ASSYSGRGGPGEQY
TRBV7-2	TRBJ2-3	ASSSLGGAPDTQY
TRBV11-2	TRBJ2-7	ASSPIMVGRASYEQY
TRBV20-1	TRBJ1-1	SASPPVNTEAF
TRBV4-1	TRBJ1-5	ASSQPDRGNQPQH
TRBV2	TRBJ2-7	ASSEWTDEQY
TRBV7-9	TRBJ2-7	ASNPGQTFSYEQY
TRBV5-1	TRBJ1-2	ASSPGQGGGYT
TRBV29-1	TRBJ2-3	SHGEANTQY
TRBV28	TRBJ2-5	ASSTDLGQINQETQY
TRBV2	TRBJ2-7	ASSTLVFEQY
TRBV3-1/TRBV3-2	TRBJ1-2	ASSQHGGQGADDGYT
TRBV30	TRBJ2-7	AWTGQKIHEQY
TRBV19	TRBJ2-7	ASSIQGTSYEQY